The 20 T cell receptor beta chains below were found in one sample sequenced in a study of blood T cell repertoires in COVID-19. TCRdb's copy holds only in-frame clones and misses some; the assay was immunoSEQ multiplex PCR. This table has roughly 250,000 clones, around four fifths appearing once. The source material was peripheral blood. The receptors come from a woman in her fifties or sixties with active or convalescent COVID-19.

The gene calls are TRBV6-5 and TRBJ1-2; 7 nucleotides line up with TRBD1. Germline V gene sequence: CDR1 MNHEY, CDR2 SVGAGI. There are 13 residues in the CDR3. V lost 5 bases and J lost 8; bases outside the gene matches: 8. CDR3 nucleotide sequence: TGTGCCAGCAGTCGACAGGGATTTTGGGGCTACACCTTC. The encoded protein is CASSRQGFWGYTF.

This rearrangement joins TRBV4-1 to TRBJ1-5; perhaps TRBD1 as D (5 bases). Deletions cut 1 base from V and 4 bases from J, with 11 bases between. This CDR3 spans 15 amino acids. Germline V gene lookup returns CDR1 MGHRA and CDR2 YSYEKL. CDR3 protein: CASSQGWGQNQPQHF. CDR3 sequence (DNA): TGCGCCAGCAGCCAAGGGTGGGGCCAGAATCAGCCCCAGCATTTT.

The rearrangement links TRBV30 to TRBJ2-3, with D possibly being TRBD1 (5 bases). The CDR3 extends over 13 amino acids. CDR1 and CDR2 from the germline V gene are GTSNPN and SVGIG (reference sequence). V lost 0 bases, J lost 6 bases, and 10 bases lay in between. As DNA, the CDR3 is TGTGCCTGGAGTGTATCTGCAGGGGATACGCAGTATTTT. The encoded protein is CAWSVSAGDTQYF.

The chain is built from TRBV27 and TRBJ2-7; 8 nucleotides align to TRBD1. The CDR3 runs 15 residues. The V gene's germline CDR1 is MNHEY and CDR2 SMNVEV (reference sequence). V gave up 5 bases and J gave up 2 bases; unmatched junction bases: 8. CDR3: CASSGDRNGPYEQYF. The CDR3 region has the DNA TGTGCCAGCAGTGGGGACAGGAATGGCCCCTACGAGCAGTACTTC.

The chain recombines TRBV7-9 with TRBJ2-7, with D unresolved. The CDR3 has 13 amino acids. Trimming removed 0 bases from V and 6 bases from J, with 9 bases in between. Germline lookup yields CDR1 SEHNR and CDR2 FQNEAQ (reference sequence). The CDR3 bases are TGTGCCAGCAGCTTAGCCCCGGTTCCCGAGCAGTACTTC. It specifies CASSLAPVPEQYF.

The chain employs TRBV27 and TRBJ2-3; 14 nucleotides agree with TRBD2. With 8 bases clipped from V and 4 bases from J, the junction kept 23 bases outside the gene matches. The CDR3 is made up of 21 amino acids. Germline V lookup: CDR1 MNHEY, CDR2 SMNVEV (reference sequence). The CDR3 is CASQTSFGTSGRNPAADTQYF. The CDR3 bases are TGTGCCAGCCAAACATCCTTCGGGACTAGCGGGAGAAACCCGGCGGCAGATACGCAGTATTTT.

The CDR3, as DNA: TGTGCCAGCAGTGATCGCAGGGGCGCCCCCATTAACTATGGCTACACCTTC. It encodes CASSDRRGAPINYGYTF. This chain uses TRBV6-1 with TRBJ1-2; perhaps TRBD1 as D (6 bases). The CDR3 totals 17 residues. The V gene lost 3 bases and the J gene lost 1 base, with 18 bases spanning the gap. The germline V gene encodes CDR1 MNHNS and CDR2 SASEGT.

The gene calls are TRBV30 and TRBJ1-1, with D unresolved. The V end was cut by 0 bases, the J end by 5 bases, with 22 bases between. The CDR3 has 17 amino acids. Germline values: CDR1 GTSNPN, CDR2 SVGIG (reference sequence). The CDR3 coding sequence is TGTGCCTGGAGTGTGGGGAGGGCAAGAAGGGTGTTTACTGAAGCTTTCTTT. This translates into CAWSVGRARRVFTEAFF.

In this sample, this clone turned up a few times. The chain recombines TRBV11-2 with TRBJ1-5; D is uncertain. CDR3 size: 16 residues. CDR1 is SGHAT, CDR2 FQNNGV, per germline. V lost 0 bases and J lost 0, with 9 bases in between. In DNA, the CDR3 is TGTGCCAGCAGCTTAGATAACAGTCATAGCAATCAGCCCCAGCATTTT. Amino acid sequence: CASSLDNSHSNQPQHF.

The gene calls are TRBV2 and TRBJ1-1; the match to TRBD1 covers 7 bases. Germline lookup yields CDR1 SNHLY and CDR2 FYNNEI. The ends lost 6 bases at V and 0 bases at J; junction bases unmatched: 4. The CDR3 is 14 amino acids. CDR3 bases: TGTGCCAGCAGCCGGGACAGCATGAACACTGAAGCTTTCTTT. It translates to CASSRDSMNTEAFF.

The chain has TRBV28 and TRBJ1-1; 8 nucleotides line up with TRBD1. The CDR3 consists of 15 residues. The germline V gene encodes CDR1 MDHEN and CDR2 SYDVKM. V lost 5 bases and J lost 1; bases outside the gene matches: 6. The CDR3 is CASSRLDRGNTEAFF. Written as DNA, the CDR3 is TGTGCCAGCAGTCGACTTGACAGGGGGAACACTGAAGCTTTCTTT.

The rearrangement joins TRBV11-3 to TRBJ2-7; D is unresolved. CDR3 length: 15 residues. Trimming cost V 3 bases and J 2 bases, with 14 bases left between them. The germline gives CDR1 SGHNT, CDR2 YENEEA. Here the CDR3 DNA reads TGTGCCAGCAGCTTTTCTCAGTTAAAGACCTACGAGCAGTACTTC. Protein product: CASSFSQLKTYEQYF.

The V call is TRBV5-1, the J call TRBJ2-5; 10 bases align to TRBD2. Trimming at V came to 0 bases and at J to 3 bases, leaving 2 bases not matched to a gene. The CDR3 sequence is 15 residues long. Germline CDR1 reads SGHRS; CDR2 reads YFSETQ. The CDR3 region has the DNA TGCGCCAGCAGCTTGGCGCTAGCGGGGGAAGAGACCCAGTACTTC. Translating gives CASSLALAGEETQYF.

The chain links TRBV7-9 to TRBJ1-5; D unclear. CDR1 is SEHNR, CDR2 FQNEAQ, per germline (reference sequence). Between the trimmed V and J ends, which lost 5 bases and 5 bases, there was a span of 13 bases. CDR3 length: 14 amino acids. In DNA, the CDR3 is TGTGCCAGCAGCCTCACGTGGGGAGATCAGCCCCAGCATTTT. This translates into CASSLTWGDQPQHF.

The chain links TRBV28 to TRBJ2-7; 8 nucleotides line up with TRBD2. V gave up 6 bases and J gave up 6 bases; unmatched junction bases: 4. The V gene's germline CDR1 is MDHEN and CDR2 SYDVKM. The CDR3 is 12 residues long. The CDR3: CASSSRGGEQYV. The CDR3 coding sequence is TGTGCCAGCAGCTCTCGGGGGGGCGAGCAGTACGTC.

J is TRBJ2-3 and V is TRBV14; 9 positions match TRBD1. Per the germline V gene, CDR1 is SGHDN and CDR2 is FVKESK. The CDR3 totals 16 residues. Losses at the gene ends were 4 bases for V and 5 bases for J; bases not matched to a gene: 10. This chain's CDR3 is CASSPLGTGQKDTQYF. In DNA form, the CDR3 reads TGTGCCAGCAGCCCCCTGGGGACAGGGCAGAAAGATACGCAGTATTTT.

This chain links TRBV6-5 with TRBJ1-1; D is perhaps TRBD1 (6 bases). The CDR3 contains 14 residues. Trimming pared 7 bases from V and 2 bases from J, leaving 14 bases between. Germline V CDR1 and CDR2: MNHEY, SVGAGI. The CDR3 sequence is CASTRRQDNTEAFF. The CDR3 DNA follows: TGTGCCAGCACCCGACGACAGGACAACACTGAAGCTTTCTTT.

The chain recombines TRBV29-1 with TRBJ1-4; D perhaps matches TRBD1 (5 bases). The CDR3 is 14 amino acids. Deletions cut 6 bases from V and 3 bases from J, with 14 bases between. Germline V gene sequence: CDR1 SQVTM, CDR2 ANQGSEA. CDR3 bases: TGCAGCGTATATACTGGGGGGGCTAATGAAAAACTGTTTTTT. It specifies CSVYTGGANEKLFF.

The chain links TRBV6-4 to TRBJ2-2, with D possibly matching TRBD1 (6 bases). Looked up from germline, CDR1 is MRHNA and CDR2 is SNTAGT. V was cut by 3 bases and J by 7 bases, with 6 bases left in between. This CDR3 region has 12 residues. Here the CDR3 DNA reads TGTGCCAGCAGTGAGGGACACGGGGAGCTGTTTTTT. Translating it yields CASSEGHGELFF.

This clone was seen a handful of times. In DNA form, the CDR3 reads TGTGCCAGTAGCGGACAGGGGGCTTGGTCACCCCTCCACTTT. Protein sequence: CASSGQGAWSPLHF. The chain joins TRBV2 to TRBJ1-6; 11 bases line up with TRBD1. The germline V gene has CDR1 SNHLY and CDR2 FYNNEI. J lost 10 bases, V lost 9 bases, and 8 bases had no gene match. The CDR3 has 14 amino acids. Variable domain in full (rest from reference TRBV2 and TRBJ1-6): EPEVTQTPSHQVTQMGQEVILRCVPISNHLYFYWYRQILGQKVEFLVSFYNNEISEKSEIFDDQFSVERPDGSNFTLKIRSTKLEDSAMYFCASSGQGAWSPLHFGNGTRLTVT.